This T cell receptor beta chain was retrieved from a study of T-cell memory formation after mild COVID-19. CDR3 length: 15 residues. Germline-derived CDR1 and CDR2 are MRHNA and SNTAGT. The V end lost 8 bases, the J end lost 0 bases, and 15 bases lay between the germline ends. Study-wide results and limits: Clones contracting over day 15 to 85 were CD4/CD8 balanced, with later expanders leaning CD4+. Memory cells collected pre-infection included some clones that later responded, suggesting cross-reactive memory joined.

TCRdb fed the 5' RACE reads into MiXCR, producing one record per CDR3 protein. The data hold 530,000 or so distinct CDR3 sequences, with 17% observed a single time. As concerns this clonotype: No antigen is known for it.

This TCR derives from an adult woman who had mild COVID-19 (a few samples of this study predate the infection). Cell type and time point are not known. Material: PBMCs or a T cell subset sorted from them (not recorded which). The V call is TRBV6-4, the J call TRBJ2-3; D perhaps matches TRBD2 (6 bases). This CDR3 reads CASRPEGLSTDTQYF. The CDR3 DNA follows: TGTGCCAGCCGTCCCGAGGGACTTAGCACAGATACGCAGTATTTT.